This T cell receptor beta chain was sequenced during a study of T cells in Graves' hyperthyroidism and ophthalmopathy. General study results and limits: Model predictions of ophthalmopathy came a median approximately 6 months before onset. Stable hyperthyroidism was separated from ophthalmopathy by a model based on 13 V-J features.

Deletions cut 1 base from V and 2 bases from J, with 9 bases between. The CDR3 sequence is 14 residues long. Germline lookup yields CDR1 MDHEN and CDR2 SYDVKM. The study based diagnoses on clinical symptoms, serum thyroxine and TRAb, thyroid ultrasound and orbital computed tomography. This clonotype was seen ten or more times. As yet, its antigen is unknown. Researchers amplified the TCR beta CDR3 regions from RNA transcripts. Using the HTBI primer set, a first-round RT-PCR was run on the TCR CDR3. TCRdb re-derived calls from the multiplex PCR reads in MiXCR, one entry per CDR3 protein. The sample contains about 570,000 distinct CDR3 sequences, roughly 50% of which appear only once.

The sequenced sample was peripheral blood or thyroid tissue (not recorded which). The clonotype was recovered from an adult woman with Graves' disease, either hyperthyroidism or ophthalmopathy (not recorded which). V and J are TRBV28 and TRBJ2-7; D is undetermined. CDR3 sequence reads: CASSLYQRTYEQYF. CDR3 bases: TGTGCCAGCAGTTTATATCAACGGACCTACGAGCAGTACTTC. The full variable domain, completed using reference TRBV28 and TRBJ2-7, is DVKVTQSSRYLVKRTGEKVFLECVQDMDHENMFWYRQDPGLGLRLIYFSYDVKMKEKGDIPEGYSVSREKKERFSLILESASTNQTSMYLCASSLYQRTYEQYFGPGTRLTVT.